The clone carrying this T cell receptor (beta chain) was counted only a few times. The sample belongs to a study of cytomegalovirus exposure and HLA in healthy donors. PCR amplification relied on 60 Vbeta primers (plus 13 Jbeta primers). The protocol was immunoSEQ multiplex PCR, while the TCRdb copy is restricted to in-frame clones and leaves out a portion. The sample has about 130,000 clones, 9.7% seen once. Deletions cut 5 bases from V and 3 bases from J, with 8 bases between. CDR3 size: 12 residues. The germline V gene encodes CDR1 ENHRY and CDR2 SYGVKD. Sequenced input: PBMCs. The chain recombines TRBV10-3 with TRBJ2-7; D is unresolved. The TCR sequence derives from a man aged 50 or older in good health and CMV-seronegative. In DNA, the CDR3 is TGTGCCATCAGTTTGGGCAGCTACGAGCAGTACTTC. This codes for CAISLGSYEQYF.